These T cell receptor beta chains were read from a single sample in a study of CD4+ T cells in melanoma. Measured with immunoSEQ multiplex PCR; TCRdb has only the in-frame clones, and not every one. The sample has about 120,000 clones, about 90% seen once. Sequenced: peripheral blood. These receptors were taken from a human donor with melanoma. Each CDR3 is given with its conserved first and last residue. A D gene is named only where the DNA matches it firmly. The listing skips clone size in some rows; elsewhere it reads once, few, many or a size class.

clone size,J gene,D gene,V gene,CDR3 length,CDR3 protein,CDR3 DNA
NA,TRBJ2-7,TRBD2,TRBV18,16,CASSPPQLAGVYEQYF,TGTGCCAGCTCACCACCTCAACTAGCGGGAGTCTACGAGCAGTACTTC
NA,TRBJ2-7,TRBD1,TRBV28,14,CASSSAGTVYEQYF,TGTGCCAGCAGTTCGGCCGGGACAGTATACGAGCAGTACTTC
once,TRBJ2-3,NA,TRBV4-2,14,CASTQDSLTDTQYF,TGTGCCAGCACTCAGGACTCCCTCACAGATACGCAGTATTTT
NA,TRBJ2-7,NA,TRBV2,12,CASSVEGEEQYF,TGTGCCAGCAGTGTCGAGGGGGAAGAGCAGTACTTC
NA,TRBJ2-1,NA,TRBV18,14,CASSPGAGNNEQFF,TGTGCCAGCTCACCCGGGGCCGGGAACAATGAGCAGTTCTTC
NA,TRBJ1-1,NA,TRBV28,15,CASRAQRGENTEAFF,TGTGCCAGCAGAGCGCAGCGCGGGGAGAACACTGAAGCTTTCTTT
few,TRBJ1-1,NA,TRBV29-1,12,CSATSLNTEAFF,TGCAGCGCTACCTCTTTGAACACTGAAGCTTTCTTT
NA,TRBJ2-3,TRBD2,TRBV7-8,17,CASSLGLAGGIMDTQYF,TGTGCCAGCAGCTTAGGACTAGCGGGGGGTATAATGGATACGCAGTATTTT
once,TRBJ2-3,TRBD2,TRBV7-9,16,CASSWRIGGDTDTQYF,TGTGCCAGCAGCTGGAGAATCGGGGGGGACACAGATACGCAGTATTTT
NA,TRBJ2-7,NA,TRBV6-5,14,CASSYSSLAYEQYF,TGTGCCAGCAGTTACTCATCACTAGCTTACGAGCAGTACTTC
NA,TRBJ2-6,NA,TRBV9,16,CASSPQGGTGANVLTF,TGTGCCAGCAGCCCCCAGGGGGGAACTGGGGCCAACGTCCTGACTTTC
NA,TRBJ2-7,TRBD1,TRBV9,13,CASSETGNYEQYF,TGTGCCAGCAGCGAGACAGGGAACTACGAGCAGTACTTC
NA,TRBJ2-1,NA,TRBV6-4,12,CASGRVGNEQFF,TGTGCCAGCGGGAGAGTAGGCAATGAGCAGTTCTTC
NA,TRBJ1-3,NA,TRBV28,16,CASSLGAAGVGNTIYF,TGTGCCAGCAGTTTAGGGGCGGCAGGGGTGGGAAACACCATATATTTT
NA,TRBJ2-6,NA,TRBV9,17,CASSPTPTGSGANVLTF,TGTGCCAGCAGCCCAACCCCGACCGGCTCTGGGGCCAACGTCCTGACTTTC
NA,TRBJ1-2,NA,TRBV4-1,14,CASSQDGRLGGYTF,TGCGCCAGCAGCCAAGATGGAAGGTTGGGAGGCTACACCTTC
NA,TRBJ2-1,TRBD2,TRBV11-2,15,CASSLEGLAGNEQFF,TGTGCCAGCAGCTTAGAAGGTCTAGCGGGCAATGAGCAGTTCTTC
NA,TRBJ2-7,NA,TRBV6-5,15,CASSYRAGQGLEQYF,TGTGCCAGCAGTTATCGGGCCGGCCAGGGCCTCGAGCAGTACTTC
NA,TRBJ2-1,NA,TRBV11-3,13,CASSHTGNNEQFF,TGTGCCAGCAGCCATACGGGTAACAATGAGCAGTTCTTC
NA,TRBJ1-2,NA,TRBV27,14,CASSLDAANYGYTF,TGTGCCAGCAGTTTAGACGCAGCTAACTATGGCTACACCTTC
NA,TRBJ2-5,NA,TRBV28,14,CAGSGNQFAETQYF,TGTGCCGGCTCAGGGAATCAGTTCGCAGAGACCCAGTACTTC
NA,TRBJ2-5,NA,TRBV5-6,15,CASSRNPTGRETQYF,TGTGCCAGCAGCCGAAACCCAACAGGGCGCGAGACCCAGTACTTC
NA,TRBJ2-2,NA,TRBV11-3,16,CASSLAGGIGAGELFF,TGTGCCAGCAGCTTAGCTGGGGGTATTGGAGCCGGGGAGCTGTTTTTT
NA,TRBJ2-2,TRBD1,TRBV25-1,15,CASSELDREEGELFF,TGTGCCAGCAGTGAATTAGACAGGGAAGAAGGGGAGCTGTTTTTT
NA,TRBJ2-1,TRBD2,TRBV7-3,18,CASSPKAGGTSSYNEQFF,TGTGCCAGCAGCCCGAAGGCGGGGGGGACGAGCTCCTACAATGAGCAGTTCTTC
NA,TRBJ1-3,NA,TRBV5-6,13,CASSFGRGNTIYF,TGTGCCAGCAGCTTCGGCAGGGGAAACACCATATATTTT
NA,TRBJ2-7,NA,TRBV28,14,CASSLWIPTEEQYF,TGTGCCAGCAGTTTATGGATCCCGACAGAAGAGCAGTACTTC
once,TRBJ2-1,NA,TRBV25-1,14,CASSEFGPQGEQFF,TGTGCCAGCAGTGAATTCGGACCCCAGGGTGAGCAGTTCTTC
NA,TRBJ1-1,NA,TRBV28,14,CASSRTKQGAEAFF,TGTGCCAGCAGCCGAACCAAACAGGGAGCTGAAGCTTTCTTT
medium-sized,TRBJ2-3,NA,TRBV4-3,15,CASSQAYSSTDTQYF,TGCGCCAGCAGCCAAGCCTACTCCAGCACAGATACGCAGTATTTT
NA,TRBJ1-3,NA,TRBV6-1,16,CASSGAQVYSGNTIYF,TGTGCCAGCAGTGGGGCACAGGTTTACTCTGGAAACACCATATATTTT
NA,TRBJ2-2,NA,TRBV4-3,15,CASSQTRQGSGELFF,TGCGCCAGCAGCCAAACACGGCAGGGATCCGGGGAGCTGTTTTTT
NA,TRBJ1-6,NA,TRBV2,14,CASSELGRNSPLHF,TGTGCCAGCAGTGAATTGGGGCGAAATTCACCCCTCCACTTT
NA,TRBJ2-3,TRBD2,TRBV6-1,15,CASSQRGLASDTQYF,TGTGCCAGCAGCCAAAGGGGACTAGCCTCAGATACGCAGTATTTT
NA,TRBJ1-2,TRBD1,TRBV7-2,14,CASSATGGLGGYTF,TGTGCCAGCAGCGCGACAGGGGGGTTGGGTGGCTACACCTTC
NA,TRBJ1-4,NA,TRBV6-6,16,CASNPRRVATNEKLFF,TGTGCCAGCAACCCACGGCGGGTTGCAACTAATGAAAAACTGTTTTTT
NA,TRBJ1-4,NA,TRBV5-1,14,CASSLARPNEKLFF,TGCGCCAGCAGCTTGGCCCGACCGAATGAAAAACTGTTTTTT
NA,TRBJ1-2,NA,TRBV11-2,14,CASSAGPGGYGYTF,TGTGCCAGCAGCGCGGGTCCCGGGGGCTATGGCTACACCTTC
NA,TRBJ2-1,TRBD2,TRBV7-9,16,CASSTSGTSGIIEQFF,TGTGCCAGCAGCACATCCGGGACTAGCGGGATAATTGAGCAGTTCTTC
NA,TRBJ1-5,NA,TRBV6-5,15,CASTKEGQGNQPQHF,TGTGCCAGCACCAAGGAGGGGCAGGGCAATCAGCCCCAGCATTTT
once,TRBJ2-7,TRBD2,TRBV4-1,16,CASSPVGLAGGYEQYF,TGCGCCAGCAGCCCTGTGGGACTAGCGGGGGGTTACGAGCAGTACTTC
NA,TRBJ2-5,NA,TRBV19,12,CASSIDRSAQYF,TGTGCCAGTAGTATCGACCGATCGGCCCAGTACTTC
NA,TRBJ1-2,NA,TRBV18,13,CASSPPAVNGYTF,TGTGCCAGCTCACCACCGGCAGTTAATGGCTACACCTTC
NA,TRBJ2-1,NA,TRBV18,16,CASSPFSASSYNEQFF,TGTGCCAGCTCACCCTTTAGCGCTAGCTCCTACAATGAGCAGTTCTTC
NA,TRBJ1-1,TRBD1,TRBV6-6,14,CASRQGLADTEAFF,TGTGCCAGCAGACAGGGGTTGGCGGACACTGAAGCTTTCTTT
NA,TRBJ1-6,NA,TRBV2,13,CASSDERNSPLHF,TGTGCCAGCAGTGACGAAAGGAATTCACCCCTCCACTTT
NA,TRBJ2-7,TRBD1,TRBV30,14,CAWSRDRGTYEQYF,TGTGCCTGGAGCCGGGACAGAGGCACCTACGAGCAGTACTTC